The next 14 T cell receptor beta chains were all read from a single sample in a study of cytomegalovirus exposure and HLA in healthy donors. PCR involved 60 Vbeta and 13 Jbeta primers. The data were produced by immunoSEQ multiplex PCR, yet TCRdb's version contains in-frame clones alone and is incomplete. The top ten clones hold 24% of a sample with around 80,000 clones, about a tenth of them seen once. Sequencing input: PBMCs. The receptors were gathered from a man in his sixties in good health and CMV-seropositive.

A few counts support this clone. The V and J genes are TRBV9 and TRBJ1-1, with no clear D. Per the germline V gene, CDR1 is SGDLS and CDR2 is YYNGEE. Between the trimmed V and J ends, which lost 4 bases and 4 bases, there was a span of 14 bases. This CDR3 has 14 amino acids. CDR3 coding DNA: TGTGCCAGCAGCTCCCCCCTCGGCGGCACTGAAGCTTTCTTT. Translating gives CASSSPLGGTEAFF.

CDR3 in amino acids: CASSSLDRGLAQPQHF. The CDR3 nucleotides are TGTGCCAGCAGTTCCCTGGACAGGGGGCTAGCTCAGCCCCAGCATTTT. J is TRBJ1-5 and V is TRBV6-5, with 11 bases that match TRBD1. Trimming cost V 4 bases and J 6 bases; bases outside gene matches: 8. There are 16 residues in the CDR3. CDR1 is MNHEY, CDR2 SVGAGI, per germline.

This clone has more than one count but fewer than ten. This chain joins TRBV15 and TRBJ1-5; possibly TRBD1 for D (5 bases). Germline V gives CDR1 LNHNV, CDR2 YYDKDF (reference sequence). The V end was cut by 8 bases, the J end by 6 bases, with 20 bases between. The CDR3 runs 15 residues. CDR3 DNA: TGTGCCACCTCGACGACAGCCCTCTGGGGTCAGCCCCAGCATTTT. It encodes CATSTTALWGQPQHF.

This clone was detected only a few times. The chain is built from TRBV4-1 and TRBJ1-1, with no clear D. The CDR3 has 15 amino acids. Trimming left V 0 bases short and J 1 base short, with 9 bases between. CDR1 and CDR2 (germline): MGHRA, YSYEKL. The CDR3 reads CASSQDAEGNTEAFF. The CDR3 nucleotides read TGCGCCAGCAGCCAAGATGCAGAGGGGAACACTGAAGCTTTCTTT.

This clone occurred a few times. The chain carries TRBV30 and TRBJ1-2; 9 nucleotides agree with TRBD1. Germline-derived CDR1 and CDR2 are GTSNPN and SVGIG (reference sequence). With 3 bases clipped from V and 8 bases from J, the junction kept 4 bases outside the gene matches. CDR3 length: 12 residues. CDR3 nucleotides: TGTGCCTGGAGACAGGGGGCAGTGGGCTACACCTTC. Translated, it gives CAWRQGAVGYTF.

The table lists this clone with a few counts. The chain couples TRBV30 to TRBJ1-5; 8 bases match TRBD1. This CDR3 spans 13 amino acids. The V gene end was trimmed by 5 bases and the J gene end by 2 bases; junction bases not matched to a gene: 2. Germline V gives CDR1 GTSNPN, CDR2 SVGIG (reference sequence). The CDR3 is CAWDRGGNQPQHF. For the CDR3, the DNA is TGTGCCTGGGACAGGGGTGGCAATCAGCCCCAGCATTTT. Together with reference TRBV30 and TRBJ1-5, the CDR3 gives the full variable domain: SQTIHQWPATLVQPVGSPLSLECTVEGTSNPNLYWYRQAAGRGLQLLFYSVGIGQISSEVPQNLSASRPQDRQFILSSKKLLLSDSGFYLCAWDRGGNQPQHFGDGTRLSIL.

This clone has only a few counts. The rearrangement links TRBV5-4 to TRBJ2-5; 7 bases agree with TRBD2. V shed 4 bases and J 3 bases; nucleotides not matched to a gene: 9. Germline CDR1 is SGHNT and CDR2 is YYREEE (reference sequence). The CDR3 is 15 amino acids. The CDR3 protein is CASSLSGVAKETQYF. Written as DNA, the CDR3 is TGTGCCAGCAGCCTCAGCGGGGTAGCAAAAGAGACCCAGTACTTC.

The chain recombines TRBV10-3 with TRBJ2-2, with D tentatively TRBD2 (5 bases). Germline CDR1 and CDR2: ENHRY and SYGVKD. V was clipped by 4 bases and J by 8 bases, with 26 bases between them. The CDR3 is made up of 18 amino acids. CDR3 sequence (DNA): TGTGCCATCAGTGCCCCGGGGTCGGCTGACCAATTAGGGGGGGAGCTGTTTTTT. It is translated as CAISAPGSADQLGGELFF.

This chain connects TRBV28 to TRBJ1-5; TRBD1 matches at 7 bases. V lost 7 bases, J lost 6 bases, and 12 bases stayed unmatched. The CDR3 has 15 amino acids. From germline, CDR1 is MDHEN and CDR2 SYDVKM. The CDR3 sequence is CASIPGTVYGQPQHF. The CDR3 DNA sequence: TGTGCCAGCATTCCGGGGACAGTGTATGGTCAGCCCCAGCATTTT.

This clone was picked up a small number of times. The chain carries TRBV5-1 and TRBJ2-5, with 8 bases that match TRBD1. The CDR3 extends over 14 amino acids. The J segment lost 4 bases and the V segment lost 4 bases, leaving 6 bases of the junction unmatched. The germline V gene has CDR1 SGHRS and CDR2 YFSETQ. CDR3 in DNA: TGCGCCAGCAGCGCCGGACAGGGTTTAGAGACCCAGTACTTC. Translating gives CASSAGQGLETQYF.

V and J are TRBV6-1 and TRBJ1-1, with D unclear. Germline CDR1 MNHNS, CDR2 SASEGT. Trimming cost V 0 bases and J 5 bases, with 13 bases left between them. The CDR3 is made up of 15 amino acids. The CDR3 reads CASSEAPGRVTEAFF. The CDR3 DNA reads as TGTGCCAGCAGTGAAGCACCCGGGAGGGTAACTGAAGCTTTCTTT.

This clone has just a few counts. The J gene is TRBJ2-3, the V gene TRBV7-9, with 8 nucleotides matching TRBD1. This CDR3 comprises 16 residues. Per germline, CDR1 SEHNR and CDR2 FQNEAQ (reference sequence). The V gene end was trimmed by 6 bases and the J gene end by 1 base; junction bases not matched to a gene: 9. For the CDR3, the DNA is TGTGCCAGCAGTTACTCCCCGGGACAGGGCACAGATACGCAGTATTTT. This sequence encodes CASSYSPGQGTDTQYF.

In its sample, this clone was seen a few times. The chain joins TRBV5-4 to TRBJ1-2, with TRBD1 matching 8 bases. Germline V lookup: CDR1 SGHNT, CDR2 YYREEE (reference sequence). This CDR3 contains 15 residues. Losses at the gene ends were 4 bases for V and 2 bases for J; bases not matched to a gene: 7. This CDR3 reads CASSQEAGGNYGYTF. As DNA, the CDR3 is TGTGCCAGCAGCCAGGAGGCAGGGGGCAACTATGGCTACACCTTC.

The V and J genes are TRBV2 and TRBJ1-2; TRBD1 matches at 8 bases. This CDR3 spans 15 amino acids. Losses at the gene ends were 3 bases for V and 4 bases for J; bases not matched to a gene: 7. Germline CDR1 and CDR2: SNHLY and FYNNEI. In nucleotides, the CDR3 is TGTGCCAGCAGTGACAGGGGGCTCGGAAGCTATGGCTACACCTTC. It is translated as CASSDRGLGSYGYTF.